This passage covers 24 T cell receptor beta chains from one sample sequenced in a study of shared clonotypes between healthy human individuals (dated by TCRdb to 2020 to 2022). CD8 naive samples were obtained by positive selection for CCR7 among CD45RO-negative cells, yielding a CD45RA+CCR7+ population from which TemRA cells were excluded. The receptor library was made with the immunoSEQ multiplex PCR assay. TCRdb limited this immuneACCESS table to in-frame rearrangements with V and J called. A share of clones is missing; checked studies link under half to unresolved V genes, and the rest is unexplained. The sample data list roughly 2.1 million clones, and just over 90% of these were observed just once. The ten largest clones take up approximately 1.7% of the sample. The material sequenced was naive CD8+ T cells from PBMCs. What this sample's cell subset or site label stands for: CD45RA+CCR7+. These TCRs come from a man between 18 and 29 years old in good health. Some clones in this sample may be carry-over from other donors' samples.

The V call is TRBV5-1, the J call TRBJ1-2, with 10 bases identical to TRBD1. V gave up 4 bases and J gave up 8 bases; unmatched junction bases: 8. The length of the CDR3 is 14 residues. Germline CDR1 and CDR2: SGHRS and YFSETQ. This chain's CDR3 is CASSQTGGWDGYTF. The CDR3 nucleotides are TGCGCCAGCAGCCAGACAGGGGGCTGGGACGGCTACACCTTC.

This chain links TRBV5-1 with TRBJ2-3; 12 nucleotides agree with TRBD2. V dropped 1 base and J dropped 4; count of bases not matched to a gene: 1. Germline values: CDR1 SGHRS, CDR2 YFSETQ. This CDR3 spans 15 amino acids. The CDR3 region has the DNA TGCGCCAGCAGCTTGACTAGCGGGAGGTCAGATACGCAGTATTTT. Its translation is CASSLTSGRSDTQYF.

The rearrangement links TRBV11-2 to TRBJ2-3, with 15 nucleotides matching TRBD2. The CDR3 spans 17 residues. The trim removed 5 bases at V and 6 bases at J, leaving 9 bases unmatched. Germline loops: CDR1 SGHAT, CDR2 FQNNGV. The CDR3 spells CASSLSSGTSGRDTQYF. The CDR3 nucleotides are TGTGCCAGCAGCCTTTCGTCCGGGACTAGCGGGAGGGATACGCAGTATTTT.

The gene calls are TRBV5-4 and TRBJ2-1; a weak D match, TRBD2 (5 bases). Germline values: CDR1 SGHNT, CDR2 YYREEE (reference sequence). The CDR3 is 14 residues long. Trimming removed 5 bases from V and 8 bases from J, with 17 bases in between. This chain's CDR3 is CASSTPELRDEQFF. DNA of the CDR3: TGTGCCAGCAGTACGCCGGAGTTGAGGGATGAGCAGTTCTTC.

The count of this clone is one. The chain combines TRBV5-1 with TRBJ1-5, with D perhaps matching TRBD1 (6 bases). Germline V gene lookup returns CDR1 SGHRS and CDR2 YFSETQ. V shed 7 bases and J shed 0 bases, with 23 bases lying between them. The CDR3 spans 18 residues. The CDR3 DNA follows: TGCGCCAGCCCCAGACCCGGACAGACTAAGATTAGCAATCAGCCCCAGCATTTT. The encoded protein is CASPRPGQTKISNQPQHF.

This chain connects TRBV30 to TRBJ1-2; D remains unclear. Germline CDR1 reads GTSNPN; CDR2 reads SVGIG (reference sequence). The CDR3 extends over 16 amino acids. Trimming cost V 5 bases and J 0 bases, with 19 bases left between them. The CDR3 sequence is CAWLAPDSWSNYGYTF. CDR3 in DNA: TGTGCCTGGCTAGCGCCGGACTCTTGGTCTAACTATGGCTACACCTTC.

On this clone: The same CDR3 can be traced to other DNA sequences in this sample. The J gene is TRBJ1-1, the V gene TRBV30; no reliable D call. V lost 3 bases, J lost 1 base, and 15 bases lay in between. CDR1 GTSNPN and CDR2 SVGIG come from the germline V gene (reference sequence). This CDR3 region has 15 residues. The CDR3 spells CAWSPFHRANTEAFF. The CDR3 bases are TGTGCCTGGAGCCCCTTCCACAGAGCGAACACTGAAGCTTTCTTT.

The chain has TRBV11-2 and TRBJ2-5; the D gene is possibly TRBD2 (6 bases). The germline V and J ends were trimmed by 1 base and 5 bases, with 11 bases remaining between them. This CDR3 has 14 amino acids. CDR1 is SGHAT and CDR2 is FQNNGV in the germline V gene. The CDR3 spells CASSLGGGPETQYF. The CDR3 DNA reads as TGTGCCAGCAGCTTAGGGGGAGGTCCGGAGACCCAGTACTTC.

V is TRBV27 and J is TRBJ1-2; tentatively, D is TRBD1 (5 bases). The CDR3 has 13 residues. Trimming stripped 2 bases from V and 5 bases from J, with 9 bases between. The germline V gene has CDR1 MNHEY and CDR2 SMNVEV (reference sequence). The CDR3 spells CASSLHRGYGYTF. As DNA, the CDR3 is TGTGCCAGCAGTTTACATAGGGGTTATGGCTACACCTTC.

The V call is TRBV7-9, the J call TRBJ2-7, with 10 bases matching TRBD1. V gave up 1 base and J gave up 7 bases; unmatched junction bases: 4. This CDR3 is built from 14 residues. Germline V CDR1 and CDR2: SEHNR, FQNEAQ (reference sequence). CDR3 DNA: TGTGCCAGCAGCTTAGTTGGGACAGGGGCTGAGCAGTACTTC. It is translated as CASSLVGTGAEQYF.

The chain is built from TRBV4-2 and TRBJ2-2; 9 bases line up with TRBD1. In germline, CDR1 is LGHNA, CDR2 YNFKEQ. The ends lost 0 bases at V and 4 bases at J; junction bases unmatched: 12. The CDR3 is 19 amino acids. The CDR3 region is CASSQEAAGTGWGTGELFF. Here the CDR3 DNA reads TGTGCCAGCAGCCAAGAAGCCGCGGGGACAGGGTGGGGCACCGGGGAGCTGTTTTTT.

In this sample, this clone turned up a few times. The V call is TRBV27, the J call TRBJ1-1; D might be TRBD1 (5 bases). V gave up 3 bases and J gave up 11 bases, with 10 bases separating them. Germline CDR1 is MNHEY and CDR2 is SMNVEV (reference sequence). The CDR3 covers 11 residues. The CDR3 region has the DNA TGTGCCAGCAGTTTGGGAGGGGACGCTTTCTTT. Residues: CASSLGGDAFF.

About this clone: Additional DNA sequences in this sample encode the identical CDR3. The CDR3 is CASSLRTGGPYEQYF. DNA of the CDR3: TGCGCCAGCAGCCTAAGGACAGGGGGACCCTACGAGCAGTACTTC. V and J are TRBV4-1 and TRBJ2-7, with TRBD1 matching over 10 bases. CDR1 is MGHRA and CDR2 is YSYEKL in the germline V gene. This CDR3 has 15 amino acids. Trimming took 4 bases from V and 2 from J; bases not matched to a gene: 5.

This chain joins TRBV7-9 and TRBJ2-1; D perhaps matches TRBD2 (6 bases). Germline CDR1 reads SEHNR; CDR2 reads FQNEAQ (reference sequence). Trimming left V 4 bases short and J 7 bases short, with 11 bases between. This CDR3 is 13 amino acids long. The chain's CDR3 is CASSWRLDNEQFF. DNA for the CDR3: TGTGCCAGCAGCTGGCGACTAGATAATGAGCAGTTCTTC.

The rearrangement links TRBV10-2 to TRBJ2-5, with D uncertain. Germline CDR1 WSHSY, CDR2 SAAADI. The CDR3 totals 13 residues. The V and J ends lost 2 bases and 4 bases respectively, with 8 bases between them. CDR3 nucleotide sequence: TGCGCCAGCAGTGAGAGGTTTAGAGAGACCCAGTACTTC. As protein: CASSERFRETQYF.

The gene calls are TRBV6-1 and TRBJ1-5; D gene unclear. The CDR3 extends over 13 amino acids. Germline V gives CDR1 MNHNS, CDR2 SASEGT. V was clipped by 1 base and J by 5 bases, with 6 bases between them. The CDR3 sequence: CASSEGSHQPQHF. The CDR3 nucleotides are TGTGCCAGCAGTGAAGGGAGTCATCAGCCCCAGCATTTT.

The chain uses TRBV18 and TRBJ2-3; D may correspond to TRBD1 or TRBD2 (5 bases each). The germline V and J ends were trimmed by 3 bases and 8 bases, with 24 bases remaining between them. The CDR3 has 17 residues. Germline values: CDR1 KGHSH, CDR2 LQKENI. CDR3 protein: CASSPEGSYPTLGTQYF. For the CDR3, the DNA is TGTGCCAGCTCACCCGAGGGGTCGTACCCAACACTCGGTACGCAGTATTTT. Using reference TRBV18 and TRBJ2-3 for the parts outside the CDR3, the full variable domain is NAGVMQNPRHLVRRRGQEARLRCSPMKGHSHVYWYRQLPEEGLKFMVYLQKENIIDESGMPKERFSAEFPKEGPSILRIQQVVRGDSAAYFCASSPEGSYPTLGTQYFGPGTRLTVL.

J is TRBJ2-2 and V is TRBV27; possibly TRBD2 for D (6 bases). CDR3 length equals 13 residues. Trimming removed 7 bases at V and 6 bases at J, with 12 bases between. Germline loops: CDR1 MNHEY, CDR2 SMNVEV (reference sequence). CDR3 DNA sequence: TGTGCCAGCACCATACGGGGGTCCGGGGAGCTGTTTTTT. Encoded protein: CASTIRGSGELFF.

The chain links TRBV6-5 to TRBJ2-2; D unresolved. The CDR3 consists of 13 residues. The ends were cut back, 2 bases at V and 5 bases at J, with 6 bases in the middle. CDR1 and CDR2 (germline): MNHEY, SVGAGI. CDR3 in DNA: TGTGCCAGCAGTTACACAGAAACCGGGGAGCTGTTTTTT. Its protein is CASSYTETGELFF.

The V gene is TRBV19, the J gene TRBJ2-7; the match to TRBD2 covers 11 bases. The CDR3 runs 16 residues. Germline CDR1 LNHDA, CDR2 SQIVND (reference sequence). The J segment lost 0 bases and the V segment lost 6 bases, leaving 7 bases of the junction unmatched. In DNA, the CDR3 is TGTGCCAGTAGCCCTCTGGGGACTAGCGGCTCCTACGAGCAGTACTTC. Translation gives CASSPLGTSGSYEQYF.

The chain has TRBV7-2 and TRBJ2-1, with 8 nucleotides matching TRBD2. V trimming: 4 bases; J trimming: 9 bases; junction bases outside the gene matches: 14. Germline V gene lookup returns CDR1 SGHTA and CDR2 FQGNSA. The CDR3 totals 16 residues. The CDR3: CASSSQAGVDWCEQFF. DNA of the CDR3: TGTGCCAGCAGCTCCCAAGCGGGAGTTGATTGGTGTGAGCAGTTCTTC.

This clone occurred once. The V call is TRBV11-2, the J call TRBJ2-1; D is undetermined. The CDR3 runs 16 residues. The V end lost 2 bases, the J end lost 5 bases, and 16 bases lay between the germline ends. CDR1 SGHAT and CDR2 FQNNGV come from the germline V gene. In DNA form, the CDR3 reads TGTGCCAGCAGCTTAAGTGGGGATCGCCTAAACAATGAGCAGTTCTTC. Protein sequence: CASSLSGDRLNNEQFF.

This chain joins TRBV5-6 and TRBJ2-6; D gene uncertain. The CDR3 contains 17 residues. Germline CDR1 and CDR2: SGHDT and YYEEEE. V lost 5 bases and J lost 0, with 15 bases in between. The DNA for the CDR3 is TGTGCCAGCAGTCCAGGAACCTGGGACTCTGGGGCCAACGTCCTGACTTTC. Translated, it gives CASSPGTWDSGANVLTF.

V usage is TRBV10-1 and J usage is TRBJ2-3; 7 bases map to TRBD2. Germline-derived CDR1 and CDR2 are WNHNN and SYGVQD (reference sequence). This CDR3 region has 13 residues. The trim removed 1 base at V and 6 bases at J, leaving 1 base unmatched. Here the CDR3 DNA reads TGCGCCAGCAGTGAGTGGGGAGGGGATACGCAGTATTTT. Protein product: CASSEWGGDTQYF.